One and the same sample provided the 32 T cell receptor beta chains below, sequenced in a study of shared clonotypes between healthy human individuals. Using immunoSEQ multiplex PCR, the repertoire was profiled, and TCRdb retains in-frame clones only, with some absent. The sample contains roughly 700,000 clones, 80% to 95% of which appear only once. Source material: memory CD8+ T cells from PBMCs. The subset was: CD45RO+ cells pooled with CCR7-negative TemRA cells. These receptors were taken from a man younger than 30 in good health. Some clones in this sample may be carry-over from other donors' samples.

This chain connects TRBV5-6 to TRBJ2-5; TRBD2 matches at 7 bases. The DNA end favors TRBJ2-7, so the J call may be wrong. Looked up from germline, CDR1 is SGHDT and CDR2 is YYEEEE. This CDR3 has 14 amino acids. CDR3 region: CASSPMGGSHEQYF. For the CDR3, the DNA is TGTGCCAGCAGCCCTATGGGGGGGTCGCACGAGCAGTACTTC.

The rearrangement links TRBV7-9 to TRBJ2-7; the D gene is possibly TRBD1 (5 bases). Trimming removed 0 bases from V and 5 bases from J, with 8 bases in between. The CDR3 covers 13 residues. Germline V gene data show CDR1 as SEHNR and CDR2 as FQNEAQ (reference sequence). For the CDR3, the DNA is TGTGCCAGCAGCTTAGCGGCAGGGAACGAGCAGTACTTC. Amino acid sequence: CASSLAAGNEQYF.

This clone was detected a few times. The rearrangement uses TRBV5-4 and TRBJ2-1, with D perhaps matching TRBD2 (5 bases). Trimming shortened V by 0 bases and J by 3 bases, and 13 bases separated the two germline ends. Germline values: CDR1 SGHNT, CDR2 YYREEE (reference sequence). The CDR3 extends over 16 amino acids. The CDR3 DNA reads TGTGCCAGCAGCTTGGTTCTCGGCGGGTACTACAATGAGCAGTTCTTC. Protein product: CASSLVLGGYYNEQFF. The whole variable domain, filled in from reference TRBV5-4 and TRBJ2-1, reads ETGVTQSPTHLIKTRGQQVTLRCSSQSGHNTVSWYQQALGQGPQFIFQYYREEENGRGNFPPRFSGLQFPNYSSELNVNALELDDSALYLCASSLVLGGYYNEQFFGPGTRLTVL.

V gene TRBV28 combines with J gene TRBJ1-5; no firm D call. This CDR3 spans 14 amino acids. Germline lookup yields CDR1 MDHEN and CDR2 SYDVKM. Deletions cut 2 bases from V and 3 bases from J, with 8 bases between. CDR3 in DNA: TGTGCCAGCAGTTTACGCGTTTACAATCAGCCCCAGCATTTT. Its translation is CASSLRVYNQPQHF.

The V call is TRBV28, the J call TRBJ2-5; 9 bases line up with TRBD1. V lost 6 bases, J lost 4 bases, and 6 bases stayed unmatched. Germline CDR1 and CDR2: MDHEN and SYDVKM. The CDR3 spans 14 residues. CDR3 in amino acids: CASRPRDRAETQYF. DNA of the CDR3: TGTGCCAGCAGACCCCGGGACAGGGCAGAGACCCAGTACTTC.

The CDR3 reads CSVKRAPYEQYF. CDR3 nucleotide sequence: TGCAGCGTTAAAAGGGCCCCCTACGAGCAGTACTTC. The chain uses TRBV29-1 and TRBJ2-7; D not resolved. The CDR3 consists of 12 residues. Trimming left V 5 bases short and J 2 bases short, with 10 bases between. The germline V gene encodes CDR1 SQVTM and CDR2 ANQGSEA.

The CDR3 DNA is TGTGCCAGCAGCCCTCCTCACCCGGGACAGAACTACGAGCAGTACTTC. Protein sequence: CASSPPHPGQNYEQYF. The chain is built from TRBV7-9 and TRBJ2-7; 7 nucleotides line up with TRBD1. There are 16 residues in the CDR3. V was pared by 5 bases and J by 3 bases, with 13 bases of the junction left unmatched. CDR1 and CDR2 from the germline V gene are SEHNR and FQNEAQ (reference sequence).

J is TRBJ2-5 and V is TRBV4-3, with 10 bases identical to TRBD2. The assigned J gene may be wrong: the sequence end matches TRBJ2-7 better. CDR3 length: 17 amino acids. CDR1 and CDR2 from the germline V gene are LGHNA and YSLEER. CDR3 loop: CASSQVKSGRAVYEQYF. The CDR3 DNA sequence: TGCGCCAGCAGCCAAGTGAAAAGCGGGAGGGCCGTATACGAGCAGTACTTC.

The rearrangement links TRBV19 to TRBJ1-2, with 8 bases matching TRBD1. Germline-derived CDR1 and CDR2 are LNHDA and SQIVND (reference sequence). This CDR3 contains 13 residues. The J segment lost 5 bases and the V segment lost 6 bases, leaving 5 bases of the junction unmatched. CDR3 bases: TGTGCCAGTAGGAAGGGACAGGCATATGGCTACACCTTC. Translated: CASRKGQAYGYTF.

The V gene is TRBV11-3, the J gene TRBJ1-3; possible D gene TRBD1, 5 bases. Germline V gene data show CDR1 as SGHNT and CDR2 as YENEEA. The CDR3 consists of 14 residues. Trimming took 5 bases from V and 0 from J, leaving 8 bases between them. As DNA, the CDR3 is TGTGCCAGCAGCGACAGAAGCTCTGGAAACACCATATATTTT. Translating it yields CASSDRSSGNTIYF.

The chain is built from TRBV7-8 and TRBJ2-3; D possibly matches TRBD1 or TRBD2 (5 bases each). V lost 5 bases, J lost 2 bases, and 17 bases lay in between. The CDR3 is 16 residues long. CDR1 SGHVS and CDR2 FQNEAQ come from the germline V gene. The CDR3 region has the DNA TGTGCCAGCAGCGGGGGTCTGGCTTTTACCACAGATACGCAGTATTTT. Protein sequence: CASSGGLAFTTDTQYF.

The J gene is TRBJ2-6, the V gene TRBV19; a weak D match, TRBD2 (5 bases). CDR1 is LNHDA, CDR2 SQIVND, per germline (reference sequence). This CDR3 comprises 14 residues. Trimming left V 5 bases short and J 2 bases short, with 7 bases between. CDR3 DNA: TGTGCCAGTAGTGAGGGAGCTGGGGCCAACGTCCTGACTTTC. This gives the protein CASSEGAGANVLTF.

The CDR3 is CASSPKGGQGAYNEQFF. The CDR3 DNA reads TGTGCCAGCAGCCCTAAAGGGGGGCAGGGGGCCTACAATGAGCAGTTCTTC. The chain links TRBV14 to TRBJ2-1, with D maybe TRBD1 (7 bases). V was cut by 4 bases and J by 2 bases, with 18 bases left in between. Germline V gene lookup returns CDR1 SGHDN and CDR2 FVKESK. The CDR3 loop spans 17 amino acids.

V and J are TRBV28 and TRBJ2-7; the D gene is possibly TRBD1 (6 bases). The CDR3 extends over 16 amino acids. CDR1 and CDR2 (germline): MDHEN, SYDVKM. Trimming left V 6 bases short and J 2 bases short, with 20 bases between. CDR3 amino acids: CASSHWGQGNPYEQYF. CDR3 in DNA: TGTGCCAGCAGCCATTGGGGTCAGGGGAATCCCTACGAGCAGTACTTC. Complete variable domain (other parts from reference TRBV28 and TRBJ2-7): DVKVTQSSRYLVKRTGEKVFLECVQDMDHENMFWYRQDPGLGLRLIYFSYDVKMKEKGDIPEGYSVSREKKERFSLILESASTNQTSMYLCASSHWGQGNPYEQYFGPGTRLTVT.

There are a few counts of this clone. This rearrangement joins TRBV28 to TRBJ1-5; maybe TRBD1 (5 bases). Trimming took 5 bases from V and 4 from J, leaving 12 bases between them. CDR1 is MDHEN and CDR2 is SYDVKM in the germline V gene. CDR3 length: 14 residues. CDR3 sequence (DNA): TGTGCCAGCAGTCCGATGGGGCTAAATCAGCCCCAGCATTTT. Translating it yields CASSPMGLNQPQHF.

The chain carries TRBV7-6 and TRBJ2-2, with 7 bases lining up with TRBD1. The V gene end was trimmed by 7 bases and the J gene end by 3 bases; junction bases not matched to a gene: 14. Germline CDR1 is SGHVS and CDR2 is FNYEAQ. The CDR3 covers 17 residues. DNA for the CDR3: TGTGCCAGCAACCTTAGGACAGGCGTTTTTGACACCGGGGAGCTGTTTTTT. Protein: CASNLRTGVFDTGELFF. Full variable domain (missing parts from reference TRBV7-6 and TRBJ2-2): GAGVSQSPRYKVTKRGQDVALRCDPISGHVSLYWYRQALGQGPEFLTYFNYEAQQDKSGLPNDRFSAERPEGSISTLTIQRTEQRDSAMYRCASNLRTGVFDTGELFFGEGSRLTVL.

The chain couples TRBV11-2 to TRBJ2-7; TRBD2 matches at 9 bases. Germline values: CDR1 SGHAT, CDR2 FQNNGV. V dropped 3 bases and J dropped 3; count of bases not matched to a gene: 3. The CDR3 runs 14 residues. CDR3 DNA: TGTGCCAGCAGCTTGCGACTAGCGGTCTACGAGCAGTACTTC. Translating it yields CASSLRLAVYEQYF.

The chain carries TRBV19 and TRBJ1-2; D is ambiguous. Germline CDR1 reads LNHDA; CDR2 reads SQIVND (reference sequence). The CDR3 is 14 amino acids. V gave up 3 bases and J gave up 8 bases, with 16 bases separating them. The CDR3 here is CASSIPPDTRGYTF. The CDR3, as DNA: TGTGCCAGTAGTATTCCGCCAGATACTCGGGGCTACACCTTC.

V gene TRBV6-1 combines with J gene TRBJ1-1; D remains unclear. The germline V and J ends were trimmed by 6 bases and 8 bases, with 13 bases remaining between them. The CDR3 covers 12 residues. CDR1 MNHNS and CDR2 SASEGT come from the germline V gene. CDR3 sequence (DNA): TGTGCCAGCAGAACGTGGAAAGTCGAAGCTTTCTTT. This codes for CASRTWKVEAFF.

V is TRBV7-9 and J is TRBJ2-2; possibly TRBD1 for D (5 bases). Trimming shortened V by 6 bases and J by 6 bases, and 8 bases separated the two germline ends. Germline CDR1 SEHNR, CDR2 FQNEAQ (reference sequence). This CDR3 comprises 12 residues. DNA for the CDR3: TGTGCCAGCAGGGGGCGAGCCGGGGAGCTGTTTTTT. It translates to CASRGRAGELFF.

The J gene is TRBJ2-7, the V gene TRBV5-5; D unresolved. V was pared by 0 bases and J by 2 bases, with 6 bases between. Germline loops: CDR1 SGHKS, CDR2 YYEKEE (reference sequence). There are 13 residues in the CDR3. The CDR3 here is CASSLVRTYEQYF. The CDR3 region has the DNA TGTGCCAGCAGCTTGGTCAGGACCTACGAGCAGTACTTC.

The chain combines TRBV7-8 with TRBJ2-7, with TRBD1 matching 8 bases. The CDR3 totals 14 residues. Trimming at V came to 1 base and at J to 7 bases, leaving 6 bases not matched to a gene. Germline V gene lookup returns CDR1 SGHVS and CDR2 FQNEAQ. In DNA form, the CDR3 reads TGTGCCAGCAGCTTAGTCCAGGGGGCTGGTGAGCAGTACTTC. Protein: CASSLVQGAGEQYF. Complete variable domain (other parts from reference TRBV7-8 and TRBJ2-7): GAGVSQSPRYKVAKRGQDVALRCDPISGHVSLFWYQQALGQGPEFLTYFQNEAQLDKSGLPSDRFFAERPEGSVSTLKIQRTQQEDSAVYLCASSLVQGAGEQYFGPGTRLTVT.

The V call is TRBV11-2, the J call TRBJ1-6; no clear D gene. The length of the CDR3 is 16 residues. In germline, CDR1 is SGHAT, CDR2 FQNNGV. Trimming removed 0 bases from V and 0 bases from J, with 6 bases in between. The CDR3 protein is CASSLDPSSYNSPLHF. Here the CDR3 DNA reads TGTGCCAGCAGCTTAGATCCGAGCTCCTATAATTCACCCCTCCACTTT.

The rearrangement links TRBV5-6 to TRBJ2-6; D perhaps matches TRBD2 (6 bases). The germline gives CDR1 SGHDT, CDR2 YYEEEE. There are 16 residues in the CDR3. V shed 6 bases and J shed 0 bases, with 13 bases lying between them. The CDR3 sequence: CASNPDGGSGANVLTF. The CDR3 region has the DNA TGTGCCAGCAACCCGGACGGGGGCTCTGGGGCCAACGTCCTGACTTTC.

J is TRBJ2-1 and V is TRBV27; possibly TRBD1 for D (6 bases). The CDR3 totals 15 residues. Trimming took off 7 bases at V and 5 bases at J, with 18 bases between the two ends. Germline CDR1 reads MNHEY; CDR2 reads SMNVEV (reference sequence). The CDR3 coding sequence is TGTGCCAGCAAAATTCTCGGGACACTCCACAATGAGCAGTTCTTC. Amino acids: CASKILGTLHNEQFF.

A remark on this clone: A read error is possible here, since a much larger clone lies one base away. Different DNA sequences within this sample yield the same CDR3. The chain links TRBV2 to TRBJ2-3; TRBD2 matches 14 bases. Germline V gene data show CDR1 as SNHLY and CDR2 as FYNNEI. The CDR3 length is 15 residues. Losses at the gene ends were 4 bases for V and 3 bases for J; bases not matched to a gene: 0. The CDR3 is CASSGTSGRTDTQYF. The CDR3 DNA sequence: TGTGCCAGCAGTGGGACTAGCGGGAGGACAGATACGCAGTATTTT.

V and J are TRBV19 and TRBJ2-5; D not resolved. CDR1 is LNHDA, CDR2 SQIVND, per germline (reference sequence). This CDR3 has 13 amino acids. V lost 0 bases to trimming and J lost 5 bases, with 7 bases between them. The CDR3 here is CASSIDAEETQYF. The CDR3 bases are TGTGCCAGTAGTATAGATGCTGAGGAGACCCAGTACTTC.

The chain carries TRBV4-1 and TRBJ2-7; D is perhaps TRBD1 or TRBD2 (5 bases each). CDR1 is MGHRA and CDR2 is YSYEKL in the germline V gene. V was shortened by 1 base and J by 2 bases, with 18 bases between the two germline ends. The CDR3 is 17 residues long. In nucleotides, the CDR3 is TGCGCCAGCAGCCAAGGGGGACCACATAGTTTCCCCTACGAGCAGTACTTC. It specifies CASSQGGPHSFPYEQYF.

This chain links TRBV28 with TRBJ2-3; a weak D match, TRBD2 (6 bases). This CDR3 is built from 16 residues. The V gene lost 8 bases and the J gene lost 3 bases, with 21 bases spanning the gap. Germline-derived CDR1 and CDR2 are MDHEN and SYDVKM. The CDR3, as DNA: TGTGCCAGCTTAAGTCTAAACCCCGGGGGTACAGATACGCAGTATTTT. This encodes CASLSLNPGGTDTQYF.

Here the CDR3 DNA reads TGTGCCAGCAGCTACCAAACAGGGGTGGGGAGCACAGATACGCAGTATTTT. Encoded protein: CASSYQTGVGSTDTQYF. The rearrangement uses TRBV7-9 and TRBJ2-3, with 7 bases matching TRBD1. The CDR3 consists of 17 residues. Germline V gene lookup returns CDR1 SEHNR and CDR2 FQNEAQ (reference sequence). With 4 bases clipped from V and 0 bases from J, the junction kept 10 bases outside the gene matches.

The count of this clone is one. The V and J genes are TRBV7-6 and TRBJ2-1; TRBD2 matches at 10 bases. With V trimmed by 5 bases and J by 8 bases, 12 bases remained unmatched. The CDR3 covers 16 residues. Germline lookup yields CDR1 SGHVS and CDR2 FNYEAQ. CDR3 bases: TGTGCCAGCAGCACATCTAGCGGGAGATTGGGCCATGAGCAGTTCTTC. Translating gives CASSTSSGRLGHEQFF.

The chain carries TRBV19 and TRBJ2-3, with D perhaps matching TRBD1 or TRBD2 (5 bases each). Trimming removed 6 bases from V and 5 bases from J, with 9 bases in between. From germline, CDR1 is LNHDA and CDR2 SQIVND (reference sequence). The CDR3 runs to 12 residues. CDR3 DNA sequence: TGTGCCAGTAGCCGAGGGGTAGATACGCAGTATTTT. It specifies CASSRGVDTQYF.